This TCR beta chain was observed in a study of blood T cell repertoires in COVID-19. Whole-study context: From the United States, Italy and Spain came samples of acute and convalescent COVID-19. PBMCs, B-cell-depleted T cells, or T cells were the source of the cDNA or gDNA that made up the material.

Authors' analysis steps: How many nucleated cells were present was estimated from reference gene primer amplification. Profiled with immunoSEQ multiplex PCR; TCRdb holds only in-frame clones, not every one. From that table come the V and J calls and clone size; the DNA was used to work out D and trimming. The top ten hold around 20% of the sample, which has some 60,000 clones, around four fifths seen once. Material: peripheral blood. The receptor comes from a woman between 50 and 59 years old with active or convalescent COVID-19.

As DNA, the CDR3 is TGTGCCAGCAAGGAGGGAGGGGGAGCCAATTCACCCCTCCACTTT. Its protein is CASKEGGGANSPLHF. This sequence joins TRBV6-6 and TRBJ1-6; a weak D match, TRBD1 (6 bases). The CDR3 is 15 residues long. The V end was cut by 7 bases, the J end by 7 bases, with 17 bases between. Germline V gives CDR1 MNHNY, CDR2 SVGAGI (reference sequence).